Presented here are 10 T cell receptor beta chains from one specimen sequenced in a study of blood T cell repertoires in COVID-19 (dated by TCRdb to 2019 to 2021). Libraries were made using the immunoSEQ multiplex PCR assay. TCRdb limited this immuneACCESS table to in-frame rearrangements with V and J called. A share of clones is missing; checked studies link under half to unresolved V genes, and the rest is unexplained. The sample has roughly 70,000 clones on record, 91% of them singletons. Roughly 13% of the sample is in the top ten clones. The source material was peripheral blood. Source of these receptors: a human donor with active COVID-19. The donor label of this sample is uncertain.

The CDR3 coding sequence is TGTGCCAGCAGCTTAATCAGTACCTACGAGCAGTACTTC. Translation gives CASSLISTYEQYF. V is TRBV13 and J is TRBJ2-7, with D hard to call. CDR1 and CDR2 (germline): PRHDT, FYEKMQ (reference sequence). The CDR3 extends over 13 amino acids. Trimming pared 2 bases from V and 2 bases from J, leaving 7 bases between.

The chain links TRBV19 to TRBJ1-5, with D possibly TRBD1 on 6 matching bases. Per germline, CDR1 LNHDA and CDR2 SQIVND (reference sequence). The CDR3 runs to 14 residues. Between the trimmed V and J ends, which lost 6 bases and 3 bases, there was a span of 12 bases. The CDR3 DNA follows: TGTGCCAGTAGACTTCGGGACATCAATCAGCCCCAGCATTTT. This gives the protein CASRLRDINQPQHF. The whole variable domain, remainder taken from reference TRBV19 and TRBJ1-5, is DGGITQSPKYLFRKEGQNVTLSCEQNLNHDAMYWYRQDPGQGLRLIYYSQIVNDFQKGDIAEGYSVSREKKESFPLTVTSAQKNPTAFYLCASRLRDINQPQHFGDGTRLSIL.

The chain joins TRBV4-3 to TRBJ2-7; 14 bases align to TRBD2. Germline V gene data show CDR1 as LGHNA and CDR2 as YSLEER. J gave up 7 bases and V 4 bases, and 6 bases lay outside the gene matches. The CDR3 loop spans 15 amino acids. As DNA, the CDR3 is TGCGCCAGCAGCCGAGGACTAGCGGGAGGCGATGAGCAGTACTTC. Translating it yields CASSRGLAGGDEQYF.

This chain links TRBV6-5 with TRBJ1-2; D not certain. This CDR3 region has 15 residues. Germline lookup yields CDR1 MNHEY and CDR2 SVGAGI. The V end lost 7 bases, the J end lost 5 bases, and 20 bases lay between the germline ends. This chain's CDR3 is CASTQTGGSLYGYTF. The CDR3 nucleotides read TGTGCCAGCACCCAAACGGGTGGGAGTTTGTATGGCTACACCTTC.

The CDR3 is CASSFQRQGETQYF. The CDR3 DNA reads TGTGCCAGCAGCTTCCAACGACAGGGGGAGACCCAGTACTTC. This chain uses TRBV6-5 with TRBJ2-5; 8 bases line up with TRBD1. The germline CDR1 and CDR2 sequences are MNHEY and SVGAGI. After removal of 6 bases from V and 5 bases from J, the junction contained 8 bases not matched to a gene. The CDR3 spans 14 residues.

The V and J genes are TRBV30 and TRBJ1-1, with 10 bases aligning to TRBD1. Per the germline V gene, CDR1 is GTSNPN and CDR2 is SVGIG (reference sequence). The CDR3 sequence is 12 residues long. J lost 10 bases, V lost 4 bases, and 6 bases had no gene match. The CDR3 region has the DNA TGTGCCTGGACCCCTCGGGACAGGGGAGCTTTCTTT. The encoded protein is CAWTPRDRGAFF.

The chain carries TRBV28 and TRBJ1-1; D remains ambiguous. The CDR3 runs 13 residues. CDR1 and CDR2 from the germline V gene are MDHEN and SYDVKM. V was clipped by 2 bases and J by 8 bases, with 12 bases between them. The CDR3 region has the DNA TGTGCCAGCAGTTTAGGGAACACTAGAGAAGCTTTCTTT. Its protein product is CASSLGNTREAFF.

The rearrangement uses TRBV6-6 and TRBJ2-1; 12 bases fit TRBD2. Germline V gives CDR1 MNHNY, CDR2 SVGAGI (reference sequence). The ends lost 6 bases at V and 4 bases at J; junction bases unmatched: 7. The CDR3 has 16 amino acids. The CDR3 reads CASSLGLAGRYNEQFF. Here the CDR3 DNA reads TGTGCCAGCAGCCTCGGACTAGCGGGAAGGTACAATGAGCAGTTCTTC.

This rearrangement joins TRBV6-5 to TRBJ2-2, with a weak D call TRBD1 (6 bases). This CDR3 has 12 residues. V was pared by 4 bases and J by 8 bases, with 8 bases between. Germline values: CDR1 MNHEY, CDR2 SVGAGI. The CDR3 nucleotides are TGTGCCAGCAGTTTAACAGGGGGGGAGCTGTTTTTT. Residues: CASSLTGGELFF.

The genes are TRBV7-8 and TRBJ2-3; 7 bases align to TRBD2. The CDR3 is 14 residues long. CDR1 is SGHVS and CDR2 is FQNEAQ in the germline V gene. V was clipped by 5 bases and J by 4 bases; unmatched bases: 6. CDR3 sequence (DNA): TGTGCCAGCAGCAATGGGGCGGGAGCAGATACGCAGTATTTT. Residues: CASSNGAGADTQYF.